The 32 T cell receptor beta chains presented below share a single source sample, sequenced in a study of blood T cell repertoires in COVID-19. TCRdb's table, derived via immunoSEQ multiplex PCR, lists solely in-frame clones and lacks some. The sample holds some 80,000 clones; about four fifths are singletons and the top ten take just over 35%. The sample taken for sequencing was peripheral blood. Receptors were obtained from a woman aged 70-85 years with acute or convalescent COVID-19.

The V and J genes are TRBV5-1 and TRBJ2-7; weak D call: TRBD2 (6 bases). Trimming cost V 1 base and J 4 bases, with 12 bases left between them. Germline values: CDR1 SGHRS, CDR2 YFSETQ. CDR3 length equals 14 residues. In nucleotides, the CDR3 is TGCGCCAGCAGCTTGTCTGCGGGGAGGTACGAGCAGTACTTC. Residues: CASSLSAGRYEQYF.

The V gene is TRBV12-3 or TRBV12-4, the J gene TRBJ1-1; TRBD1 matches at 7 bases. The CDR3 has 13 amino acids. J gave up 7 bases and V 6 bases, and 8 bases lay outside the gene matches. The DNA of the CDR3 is TGTGCCAGCAGGGTCAGACAGGGATTTGAAGCTTTCTTT. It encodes CASRVRQGFEAFF.

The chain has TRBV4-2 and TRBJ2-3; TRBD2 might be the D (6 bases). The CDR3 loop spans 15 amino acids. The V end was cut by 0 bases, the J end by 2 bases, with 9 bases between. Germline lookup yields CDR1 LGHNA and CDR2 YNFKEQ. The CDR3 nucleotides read TGTGCCAGCAGCCAAGATAGCGGCCTCACAGATACGCAGTATTTT. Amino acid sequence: CASSQDSGLTDTQYF.

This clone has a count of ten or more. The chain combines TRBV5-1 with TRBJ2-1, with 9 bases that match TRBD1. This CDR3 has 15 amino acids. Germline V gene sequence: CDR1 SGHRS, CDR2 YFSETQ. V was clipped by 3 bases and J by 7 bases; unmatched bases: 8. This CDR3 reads CASSSGQGDKNEQFF. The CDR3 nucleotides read TGCGCCAGCAGCTCGGGACAGGGCGACAAAAATGAGCAGTTCTTC.

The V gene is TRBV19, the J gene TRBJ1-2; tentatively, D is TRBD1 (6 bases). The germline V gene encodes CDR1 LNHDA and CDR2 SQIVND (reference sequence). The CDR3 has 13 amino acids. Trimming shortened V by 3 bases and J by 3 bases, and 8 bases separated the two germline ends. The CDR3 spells CASSIRQDYGYTF. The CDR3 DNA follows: TGTGCCAGTAGTATTCGACAGGACTATGGCTACACCTTC.

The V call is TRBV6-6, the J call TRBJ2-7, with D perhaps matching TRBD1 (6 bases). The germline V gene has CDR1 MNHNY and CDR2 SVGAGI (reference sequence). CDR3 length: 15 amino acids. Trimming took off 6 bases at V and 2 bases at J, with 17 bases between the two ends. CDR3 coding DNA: TGTGCCAGCAGCCATGTATATGGGGGCCCCTACGAGCAGTACTTC. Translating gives CASSHVYGGPYEQYF.

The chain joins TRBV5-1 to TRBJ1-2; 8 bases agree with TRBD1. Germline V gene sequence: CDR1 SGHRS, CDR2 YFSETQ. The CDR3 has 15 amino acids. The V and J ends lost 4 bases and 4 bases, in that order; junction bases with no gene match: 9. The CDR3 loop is CASSLTGQEGYGYTF. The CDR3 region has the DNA TGCGCCAGCAGCCTAACGGGACAGGAGGGCTATGGCTACACCTTC.

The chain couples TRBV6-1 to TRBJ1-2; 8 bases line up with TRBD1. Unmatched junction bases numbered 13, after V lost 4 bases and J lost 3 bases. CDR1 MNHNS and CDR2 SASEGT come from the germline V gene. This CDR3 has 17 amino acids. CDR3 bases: TGTGCCAGCAGTGCATCCCGCGGGACAGGCTTTTACTATGGCTACACCTTC. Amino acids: CASSASRGTGFYYGYTF.

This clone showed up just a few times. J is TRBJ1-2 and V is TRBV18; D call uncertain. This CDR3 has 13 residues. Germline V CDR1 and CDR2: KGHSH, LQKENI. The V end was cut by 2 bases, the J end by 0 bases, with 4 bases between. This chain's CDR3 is CASSPSANYGYTF. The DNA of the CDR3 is TGTGCCAGCTCACCATCAGCTAACTATGGCTACACCTTC. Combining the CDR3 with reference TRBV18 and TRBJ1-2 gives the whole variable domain NAGVMQNPRHLVRRRGQEARLRCSPMKGHSHVYWYRQLPEEGLKFMVYLQKENIIDESGMPKERFSAEFPKEGPSILRIQQVVRGDSAAYFCASSPSANYGYTFGSGTRLTVV.

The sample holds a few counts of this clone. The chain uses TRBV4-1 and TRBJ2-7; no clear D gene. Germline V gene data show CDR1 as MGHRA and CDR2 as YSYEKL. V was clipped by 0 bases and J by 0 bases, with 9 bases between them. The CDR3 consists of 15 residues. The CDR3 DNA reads TGCGCCAGCAGCCAAGATTGGAGTCCCTCCTACGAGCAGTACTTC. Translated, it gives CASSQDWSPSYEQYF.

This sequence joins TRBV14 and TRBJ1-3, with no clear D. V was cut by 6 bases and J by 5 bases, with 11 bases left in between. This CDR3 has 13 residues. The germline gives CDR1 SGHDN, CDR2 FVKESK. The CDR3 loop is CASRGAGRNTIYF. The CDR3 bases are TGTGCCAGCAGGGGCGCGGGCCGAAACACCATATATTTT.

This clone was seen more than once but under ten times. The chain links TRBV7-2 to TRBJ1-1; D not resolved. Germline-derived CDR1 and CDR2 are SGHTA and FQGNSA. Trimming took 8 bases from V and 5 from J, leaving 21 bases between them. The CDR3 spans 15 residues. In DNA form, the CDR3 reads TGTGCCAGCTCACAAATGTTGGGAACGGGGACTGAAGCTTTCTTT. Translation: CASSQMLGTGTEAFF.

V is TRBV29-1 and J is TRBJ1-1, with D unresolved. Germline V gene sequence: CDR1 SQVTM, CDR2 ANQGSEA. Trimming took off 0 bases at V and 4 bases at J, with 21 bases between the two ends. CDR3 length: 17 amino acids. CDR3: CSVEEIYPSGQSTEAFF. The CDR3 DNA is TGCAGCGTTGAAGAGATTTACCCATCAGGTCAGAGCACTGAAGCTTTCTTT.

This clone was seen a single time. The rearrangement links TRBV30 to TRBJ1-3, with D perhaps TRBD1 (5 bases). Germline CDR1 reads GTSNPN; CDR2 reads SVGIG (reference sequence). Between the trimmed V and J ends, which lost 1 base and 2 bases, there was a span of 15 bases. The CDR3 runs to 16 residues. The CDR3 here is CAWSAPTQGTGNTIYF. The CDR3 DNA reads TGTGCCTGGAGTGCCCCCACCCAGGGAACTGGAAACACCATATATTTT.

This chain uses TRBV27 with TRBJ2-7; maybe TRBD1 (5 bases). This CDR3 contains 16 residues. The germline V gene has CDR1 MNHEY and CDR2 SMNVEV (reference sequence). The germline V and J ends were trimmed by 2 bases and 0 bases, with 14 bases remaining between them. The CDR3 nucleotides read TGTGCCAGCAGTTTAACGCAGGGTTATTCCTCCTACGAGCAGTACTTC. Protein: CASSLTQGYSSYEQYF.

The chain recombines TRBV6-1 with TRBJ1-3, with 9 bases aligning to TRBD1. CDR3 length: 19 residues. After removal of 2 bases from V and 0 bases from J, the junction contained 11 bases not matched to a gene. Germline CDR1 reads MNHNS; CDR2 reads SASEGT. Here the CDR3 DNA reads TGTGCCAGCAGTGAAATCGCGACAGGGGGACCCCACTCTGGAAACACCATATATTTT. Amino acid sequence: CASSEIATGGPHSGNTIYF.

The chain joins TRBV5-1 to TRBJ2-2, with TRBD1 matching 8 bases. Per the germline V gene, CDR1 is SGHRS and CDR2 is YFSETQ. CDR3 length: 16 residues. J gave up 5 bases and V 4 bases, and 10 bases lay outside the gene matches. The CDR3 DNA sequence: TGCGCCAGCAGCCCCCTGCAGGGGGCGGGTACCGGGGAGCTGTTTTTT. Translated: CASSPLQGAGTGELFF.

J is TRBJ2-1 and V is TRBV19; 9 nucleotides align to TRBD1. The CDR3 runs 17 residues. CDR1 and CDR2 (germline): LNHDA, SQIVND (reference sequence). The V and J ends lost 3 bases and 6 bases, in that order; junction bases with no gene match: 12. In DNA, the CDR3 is TGTGCCAGTAGTATTTCTCGTGGGGACAGGGCTCTCAATGAGCAGTTCTTC. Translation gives CASSISRGDRALNEQFF.

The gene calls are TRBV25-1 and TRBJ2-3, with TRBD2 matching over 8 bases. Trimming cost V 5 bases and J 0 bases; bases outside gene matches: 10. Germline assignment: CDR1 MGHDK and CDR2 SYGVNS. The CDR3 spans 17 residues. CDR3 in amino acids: CASSSPLSGVSTDTQYF. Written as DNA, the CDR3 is TGTGCCAGCAGTTCCCCTCTTAGCGGGGTGAGCACAGATACGCAGTATTTT.

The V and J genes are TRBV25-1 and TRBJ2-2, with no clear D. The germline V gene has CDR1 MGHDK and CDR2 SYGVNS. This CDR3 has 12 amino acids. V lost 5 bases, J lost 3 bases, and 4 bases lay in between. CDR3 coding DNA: TGTGCCAGCAGTCATGACACCGGGGAGCTGTTTTTT. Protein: CASSHDTGELFF.

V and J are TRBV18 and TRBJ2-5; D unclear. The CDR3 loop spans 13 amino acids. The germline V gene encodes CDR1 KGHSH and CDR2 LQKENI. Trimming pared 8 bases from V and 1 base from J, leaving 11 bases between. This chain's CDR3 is CASTPPSQETQYF. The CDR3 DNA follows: TGTGCCAGCACTCCCCCGAGCCAAGAGACCCAGTACTTC. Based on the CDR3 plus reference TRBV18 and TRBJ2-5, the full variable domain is NAGVMQNPRHLVRRRGQEARLRCSPMKGHSHVYWYRQLPEEGLKFMVYLQKENIIDESGMPKERFSAEFPKEGPSILRIQQVVRGDSAAYFCASTPPSQETQYFGPGTRLLVL.

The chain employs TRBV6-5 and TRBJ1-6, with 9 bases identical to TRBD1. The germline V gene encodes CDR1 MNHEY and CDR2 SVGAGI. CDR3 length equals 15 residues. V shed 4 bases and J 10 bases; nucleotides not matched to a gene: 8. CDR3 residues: CASSSAGTGKSPLHF. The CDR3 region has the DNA TGTGCCAGCAGTTCGGCCGGGACAGGGAAATCACCCCTCCACTTT.

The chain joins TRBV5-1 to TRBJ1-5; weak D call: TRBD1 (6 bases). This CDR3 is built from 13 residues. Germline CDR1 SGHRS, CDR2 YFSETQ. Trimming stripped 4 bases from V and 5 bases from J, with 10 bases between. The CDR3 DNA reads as TGCGCCAGCAGCGCCGACAGGTATCAGCCCCAGCATTTT. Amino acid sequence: CASSADRYQPQHF.

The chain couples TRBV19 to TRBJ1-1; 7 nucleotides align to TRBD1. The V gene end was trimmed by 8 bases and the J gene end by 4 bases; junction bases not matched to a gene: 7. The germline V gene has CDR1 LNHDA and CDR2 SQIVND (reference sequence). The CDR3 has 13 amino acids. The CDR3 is CASHPRGATEAFF. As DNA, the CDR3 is TGTGCCAGTCACCCCAGGGGGGCCACTGAAGCTTTCTTT.

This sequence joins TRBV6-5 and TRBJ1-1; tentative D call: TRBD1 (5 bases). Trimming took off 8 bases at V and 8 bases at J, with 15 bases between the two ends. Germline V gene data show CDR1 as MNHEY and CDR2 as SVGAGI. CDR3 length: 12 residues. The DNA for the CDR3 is TGTGCCAGCCTGCAGGGCGGAACAGAAGCTTTCTTT. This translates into CASLQGGTEAFF.

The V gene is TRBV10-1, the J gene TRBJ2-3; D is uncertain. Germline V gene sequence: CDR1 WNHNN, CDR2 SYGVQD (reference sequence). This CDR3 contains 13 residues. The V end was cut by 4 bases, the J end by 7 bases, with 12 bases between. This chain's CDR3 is CASSGSPRYTQYF. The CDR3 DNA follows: TGCGCCAGCAGTGGTTCGCCCAGGTATACGCAGTATTTT.

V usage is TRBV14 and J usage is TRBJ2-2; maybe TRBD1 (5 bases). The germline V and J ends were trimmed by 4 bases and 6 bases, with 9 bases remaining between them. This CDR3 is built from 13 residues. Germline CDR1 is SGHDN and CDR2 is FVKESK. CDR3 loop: CASSRGGAGELFF. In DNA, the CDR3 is TGTGCCAGCAGCCGGGGCGGCGCCGGGGAGCTGTTTTTT.

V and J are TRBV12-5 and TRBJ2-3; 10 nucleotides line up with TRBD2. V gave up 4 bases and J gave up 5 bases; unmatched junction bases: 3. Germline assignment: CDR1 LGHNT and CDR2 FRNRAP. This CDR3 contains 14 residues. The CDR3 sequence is CASGWGLAQDTQYF. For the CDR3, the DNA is TGTGCTAGTGGTTGGGGACTAGCGCAAGATACGCAGTATTTT.

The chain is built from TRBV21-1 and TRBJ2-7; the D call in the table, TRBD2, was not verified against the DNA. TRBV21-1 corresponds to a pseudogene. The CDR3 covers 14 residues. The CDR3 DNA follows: TGTGCCAGCAGCAAAAATTTCCGTACCTACGAGCAGTACTTC. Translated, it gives CASSKNFRTYEQYF.

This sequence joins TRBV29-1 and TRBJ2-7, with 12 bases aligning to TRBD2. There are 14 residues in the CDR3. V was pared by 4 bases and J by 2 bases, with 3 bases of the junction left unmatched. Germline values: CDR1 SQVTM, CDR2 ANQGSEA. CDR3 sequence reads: CSVGRLAGAYEQYF. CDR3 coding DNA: TGCAGCGTTGGTCGACTAGCGGGGGCCTACGAGCAGTACTTC.

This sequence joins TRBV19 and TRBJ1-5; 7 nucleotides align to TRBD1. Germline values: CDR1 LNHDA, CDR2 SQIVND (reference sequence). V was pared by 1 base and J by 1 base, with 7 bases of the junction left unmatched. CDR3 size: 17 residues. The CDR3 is CASSIALGGSSNQPQHF. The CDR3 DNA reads TGTGCCAGTAGTATAGCCCTAGGGGGCTCAAGCAATCAGCCCCAGCATTTT.

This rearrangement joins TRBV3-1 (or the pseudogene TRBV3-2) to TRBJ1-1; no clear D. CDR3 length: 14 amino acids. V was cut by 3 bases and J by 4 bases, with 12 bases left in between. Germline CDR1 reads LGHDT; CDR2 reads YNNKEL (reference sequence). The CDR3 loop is CASSHGGSATEAFF. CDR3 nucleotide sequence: TGTGCCAGCAGCCACGGAGGGAGTGCCACTGAAGCTTTCTTT.